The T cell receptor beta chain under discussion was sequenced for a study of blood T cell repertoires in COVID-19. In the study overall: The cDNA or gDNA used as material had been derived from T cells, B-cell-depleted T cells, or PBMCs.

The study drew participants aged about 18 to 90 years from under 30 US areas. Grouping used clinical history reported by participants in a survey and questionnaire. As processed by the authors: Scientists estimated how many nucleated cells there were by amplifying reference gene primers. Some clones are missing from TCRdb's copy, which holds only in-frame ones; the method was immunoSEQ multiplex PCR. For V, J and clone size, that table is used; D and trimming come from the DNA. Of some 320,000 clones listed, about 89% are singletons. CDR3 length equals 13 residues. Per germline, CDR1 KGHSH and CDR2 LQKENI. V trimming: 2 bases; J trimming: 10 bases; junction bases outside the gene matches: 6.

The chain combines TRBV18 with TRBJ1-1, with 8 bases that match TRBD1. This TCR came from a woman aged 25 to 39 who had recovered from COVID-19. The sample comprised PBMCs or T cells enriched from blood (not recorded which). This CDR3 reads CASSPRQGQGAFF. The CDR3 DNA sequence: TGTGCCAGCTCACCAAGACAGGGGCAAGGAGCTTTCTTT.